This T cell receptor (beta chain) was profiled in a study of CD8 T cells in Susac syndrome. Study observations and caveats: The number of individuals included in the study's TCR sequencing and HLA analysis was acknowledged as relatively small.

The RNA, roughly 0.45 to 1 ug, was put through reverse transcription using random hexamers. It was immunoSEQ multiplex PCR that amplified TCR beta CDR3 across 54 Vbeta and 13 Jbeta. MiXCR, applied by TCRdb to the immunoSEQ multiplex PCR reads, yields one record per CDR3 protein. The data contain some 99,000 distinct CDR3 sequences, about 95% of them seen just once; the ten biggest clones take up 0.075% to 0.1%. This CDR3 region has 12 residues. Looked up from germline, CDR1 is LGHDT and CDR2 is YNNKEL (reference sequence). Through negative isolation, CD4+ and CD8+ T cells were obtained, while TEMRA cells were enriched using FACS. This clonotype is a singleton in its sample. What it binds is not known. One junction end disagrees with the germline gene, perhaps due to a read error.

This TCR was recovered from a human donor in good health. The material sequenced was CD4+ T cells from PBMCs. This chain joins TRBV3-1 and TRBJ2-5; no reliable D call. The CDR3 sequence: CASSQVDGQIDF. The CDR3 region has the DNA TGTGCCAGCAGCCAAGTAGACGGCCAAATCGACTTC.